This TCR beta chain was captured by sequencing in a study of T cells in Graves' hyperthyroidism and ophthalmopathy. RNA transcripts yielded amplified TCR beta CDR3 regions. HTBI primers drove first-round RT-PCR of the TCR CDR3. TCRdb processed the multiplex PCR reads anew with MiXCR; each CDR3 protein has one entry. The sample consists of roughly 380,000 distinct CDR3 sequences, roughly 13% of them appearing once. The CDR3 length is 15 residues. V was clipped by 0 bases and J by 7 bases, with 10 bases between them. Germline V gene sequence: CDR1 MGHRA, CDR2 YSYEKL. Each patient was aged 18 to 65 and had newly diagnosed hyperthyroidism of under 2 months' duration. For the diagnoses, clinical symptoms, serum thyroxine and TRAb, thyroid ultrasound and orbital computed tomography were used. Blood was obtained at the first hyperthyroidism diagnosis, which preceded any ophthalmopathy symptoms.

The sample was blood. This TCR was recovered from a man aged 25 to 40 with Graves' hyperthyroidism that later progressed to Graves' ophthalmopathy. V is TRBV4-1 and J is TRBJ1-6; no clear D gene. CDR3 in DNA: TGCGCCAGCAGCCAAGAGGGATGGGTAAATTCACCCCTCCACTTT. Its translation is CASSQEGWVNSPLHF.